The following is a TCR beta chain sequence with its context. As yet, its antigen is unknown. This sample stems from a study of early T cells in non-severe SARS-CoV-2 infection. Looking at the study overall: Bulk RNA from unsorted whole blood was sequenced; chains were unpaired.

TCRdb fed the 5' RACE reads into MiXCR, producing one record per CDR3 protein. Among more than 50,000 distinct CDR3 sequences listed, more than 12% were seen once. Trimming removed 3 bases from V and 10 bases from J, with 13 bases in between. Looked up from germline, CDR1 is MNHNS and CDR2 is SASEGT. The CDR3 loop spans 14 amino acids. Study-level findings and limits: Reliance on VDJdb matching favored anti-spike CD8 responses; private and CD4 specificities were missed.

The chain carries TRBV6-1 and TRBJ1-6, with D unclear. The specimen comprised whole blood, sampled at baseline. The TCR originated in an adult who was a healthcare worker with PCR-confirmed SARS-CoV-2 infection or an uninfected control (not recorded which). CDR3 protein: CASSDNSQESPLHF. The CDR3 DNA sequence: TGTGCCAGCAGTGATAACAGCCAAGAGTCACCCCTCCACTTT.